One and the same sample provided the 14 T cell receptor beta chains below, sequenced in a study of T cell responses to AZD1222 COVID-19 vaccine. TCRdb's table, derived via immunoSEQ multiplex PCR, lists solely in-frame clones and lacks some. The table lists tens of thousands of clones, 75% to 90% of them singletons. The sequencing used peripheral blood, collected on day 0 of AZD1222 vaccination. These receptor sequences come from an adult in good health.

The chain employs TRBV5-1 and TRBJ1-1; D is unclear. The V and J ends lost 4 bases and 1 base respectively, with 14 bases between them. The CDR3 covers 15 residues. CDR1 is SGHRS, CDR2 YFSETQ, per germline. The CDR3 sequence: CASSPVVGQNTEAFF. The DNA of the CDR3 is TGCGCCAGCAGCCCGGTAGTCGGTCAGAACACTGAAGCTTTCTTT. Full variable domain (remainder filled in from reference TRBV5-1 and TRBJ1-1): KAGVTQTPRYLIKTRGQQVTLSCSPISGHRSVSWYQQTPGQGLQFLFEYFSETQRNKGNFPGRFSGRQFSNSRSEMNVSTLELGDSALYLCASSPVVGQNTEAFFGQGTRLTVV.

This clone was counted at least ten times. The chain carries TRBV25-1 and TRBJ1-1; D possibly corresponds to TRBD1 (5 bases). Germline V gene data show CDR1 as MGHDK and CDR2 as SYGVNS. The CDR3 covers 13 residues. Trimming removed 11 bases from V and 4 bases from J, with 17 bases in between. The CDR3 DNA sequence: TGTGCCGCCAGGACCGGAGGGACCACTGAAGCTTTCTTT. Translating it yields CAARTGGTTEAFF.

In its sample, this clone was seen a few times. CDR3 sequence reads: CSVARDRDEKLFF. The CDR3 region has the DNA TGCAGCGTCGCCCGGGACCGGGATGAAAAACTGTTTTTT. J is TRBJ1-4 and V is TRBV29-1, with TRBD1 as a possible D gene (5 bases). Germline V gene data show CDR1 as SQVTM and CDR2 as ANQGSEA. The V end lost 6 bases, the J end lost 6 bases, and 14 bases lay between the germline ends. The CDR3 is 13 residues long.

The gene calls are TRBV5-1 and TRBJ2-5; 7 positions match TRBD2. The junction had 11 bases not matched to a gene; V was cut back by 4 bases and J by 5 bases. Germline values: CDR1 SGHRS, CDR2 YFSETQ. There are 15 residues in the CDR3. For the CDR3, the DNA is TGCGCCAGCAGCGTTCGGGACGGGCGGGGGGAGACCCAGTACTTC. This gives the protein CASSVRDGRGETQYF.

This clone was recorded only once. The J gene is TRBJ1-3, the V gene TRBV5-4, with D possibly matching TRBD1 (5 bases). V was shortened by 0 bases and J by 2 bases, with 9 bases between the two germline ends. The CDR3 has 15 residues. The germline V gene encodes CDR1 SGHNT and CDR2 YYREEE (reference sequence). CDR3 in amino acids: CASSLDVGAGNTIYF. The CDR3 DNA follows: TGTGCCAGCAGCTTGGACGTGGGGGCTGGAAACACCATATATTTT.

The V gene is TRBV19, the J gene TRBJ2-7; unclear D gene. CDR1 and CDR2 (germline): LNHDA, SQIVND (reference sequence). This CDR3 region has 15 residues. The V end was cut by 4 bases, the J end by 1 base, with 14 bases between. The CDR3 nucleotides read TGTGCCAGTAGTACGGCGCATGGAGTATCCTACGAGCAGTACTTC. It specifies CASSTAHGVSYEQYF. Complete variable domain (other parts from reference TRBV19 and TRBJ2-7): DGGITQSPKYLFRKEGQNVTLSCEQNLNHDAMYWYRQDPGQGLRLIYYSQIVNDFQKGDIAEGYSVSREKKESFPLTVTSAQKNPTAFYLCASSTAHGVSYEQYFGPGTRLTVT.

This chain connects TRBV19 to TRBJ2-2, with D possibly TRBD1 on 5 matching bases. Deletions cut 1 base from V and 4 bases from J, with 10 bases between. Germline loops: CDR1 LNHDA, CDR2 SQIVND (reference sequence). The CDR3 contains 15 residues. The CDR3 nucleotides are TGTGCCAGTAGTATAGGGCTTGGGGCCACCGGGGAGCTGTTTTTT. Its protein product is CASSIGLGATGELFF.

This sequence joins TRBV12-3 or TRBV12-4 and TRBJ2-2; no reliable D call. This CDR3 is 13 amino acids long. V lost 6 bases, J lost 3 bases, and 8 bases lay in between. The CDR3 spells CASSHSYTGELFF. CDR3 in DNA: TGTGCCAGCAGCCACTCCTACACCGGGGAGCTGTTTTTT.

This clone was seen more than once but under ten times. V is TRBV27 and J is TRBJ2-5; 10 nucleotides agree with TRBD2. The germline gives CDR1 MNHEY, CDR2 SMNVEV (reference sequence). Trimming cost V 3 bases and J 5 bases; bases outside gene matches: 9. The CDR3 totals 16 residues. This CDR3 reads CASSFYSGRARETQYF. DNA of the CDR3: TGTGCCAGCAGTTTCTACAGCGGGAGGGCCCGGGAGACCCAGTACTTC.

DNA of the CDR3: TGTGCCAGCAGCTCAAATCGGGGCTACGAGCAGTACTTC. This codes for CASSSNRGYEQYF. The V call is TRBV7-2, the J call TRBJ2-7, with TRBD2 as a possible D gene (5 bases). The CDR3 sequence is 13 residues long. Germline-derived CDR1 and CDR2 are SGHTA and FQGNSA. V dropped 4 bases and J dropped 3 bases, with 10 bases sitting between them.

V usage is TRBV10-3 and J usage is TRBJ1-2, with D maybe TRBD1 (5 bases). The V and J ends lost 6 bases and 4 bases respectively, with 15 bases between them. Germline V gene sequence: CDR1 ENHRY, CDR2 SYGVKD. The CDR3 runs to 14 residues. CDR3 in DNA: TGTGCCATCAGCCGGGACGGAACTTTCTATGGCTACACCTTC. Translation gives CAISRDGTFYGYTF.

This chain uses TRBV2 with TRBJ1-2; D call uncertain. The CDR3 has 11 residues. Germline loops: CDR1 SNHLY, CDR2 FYNNEI. Trimming left V 10 bases short and J 1 base short, with 7 bases between. The chain's CDR3 is CAKGVNYGYTF. The CDR3 DNA reads TGTGCCAAGGGAGTTAACTATGGCTACACCTTC.

The genes are TRBV27 and TRBJ1-4; D may be TRBD1 (6 bases). The CDR3 has 17 amino acids. Trimming shortened V by 2 bases and J by 7 bases, and 20 bases separated the two germline ends. Germline CDR1 is MNHEY and CDR2 is SMNVEV (reference sequence). CDR3 region: CASSLGPSRGRSEKLFF. The CDR3 DNA reads as TGTGCCAGCAGTTTAGGGCCGTCACGGGGGCGAAGTGAAAAACTGTTTTTT.

V usage is TRBV6-5 and J usage is TRBJ2-7; D might be TRBD1 or TRBD2, each matching 7 bases. Trimming took off 2 bases at V and 4 bases at J, with 12 bases between the two ends. This CDR3 spans 14 amino acids. Germline CDR1 is MNHEY and CDR2 is SVGAGI. CDR3 coding DNA: TGTGCCAGCAGTTACGACAGGGAGGGATACGAGCAGTACTTC. Translation: CASSYDREGYEQYF.